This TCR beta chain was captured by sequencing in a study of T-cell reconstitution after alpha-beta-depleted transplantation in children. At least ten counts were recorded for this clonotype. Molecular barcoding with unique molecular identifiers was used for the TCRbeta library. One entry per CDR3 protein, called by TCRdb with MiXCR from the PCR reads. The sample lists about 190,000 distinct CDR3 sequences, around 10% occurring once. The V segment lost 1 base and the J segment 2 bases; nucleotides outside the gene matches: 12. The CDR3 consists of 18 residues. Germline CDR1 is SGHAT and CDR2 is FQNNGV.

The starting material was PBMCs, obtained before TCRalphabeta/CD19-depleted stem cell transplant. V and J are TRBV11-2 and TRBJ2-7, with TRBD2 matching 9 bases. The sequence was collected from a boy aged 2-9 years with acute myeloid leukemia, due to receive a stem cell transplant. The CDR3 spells CASSLVSGGPSAAYEQYF. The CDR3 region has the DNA TGTGCCAGCAGCTTAGTTAGCGGGGGTCCGTCGGCCGCCTACGAGCAGTACTTC.